The present T cell receptor beta chain was sequenced within a study of blood T cell repertoires in COVID-19. After removal of 5 bases from V and 7 bases from J, the junction contained 10 bases not matched to a gene. The CDR3 contains 15 residues. The germline CDR1 and CDR2 sequences are SGHTA and FQGTGA. This clone was counted a few times. Assay used: immunoSEQ multiplex PCR; TCRdb lists only in-frame clones, some missing. The sample has 200,000 to 300,000 clones, 84% seen once. V and J are TRBV7-3 and TRBJ2-1; 8 bases are a match to TRBD2. Sequenced sample: peripheral blood. The sequence derives from a man aged 60-69 years with acute or convalescent COVID-19. CDR3 DNA: TGTGCCAGCAGCCCAGGGGCGGGGGGCCAGAATGAGCAGTTCTTC. Residues: CASSPGAGGQNEQFF. The whole variable domain, filled in from reference TRBV7-3 and TRBJ2-1, reads GAGVSQTPSNKVTEKGKYVELRCDPISGHTALYWYRQSLGQGPEFLIYFQGTGAADDSGLPNDRFFAVRPEGSVSTLKIQRTERGDSAVYLCASSPGAGGQNEQFFGPGTRLTVL.